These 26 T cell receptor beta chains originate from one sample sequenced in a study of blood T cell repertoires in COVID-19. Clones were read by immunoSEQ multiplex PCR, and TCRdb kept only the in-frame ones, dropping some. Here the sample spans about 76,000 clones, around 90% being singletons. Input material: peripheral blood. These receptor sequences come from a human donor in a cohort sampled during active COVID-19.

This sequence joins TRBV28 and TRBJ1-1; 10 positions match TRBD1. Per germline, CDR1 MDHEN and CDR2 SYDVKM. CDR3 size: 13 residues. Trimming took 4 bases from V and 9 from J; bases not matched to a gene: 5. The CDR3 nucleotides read TGTGCCAGCAGTTCCCGACAGGGGGCTAAAGCTTTCTTT. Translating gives CASSSRQGAKAFF.

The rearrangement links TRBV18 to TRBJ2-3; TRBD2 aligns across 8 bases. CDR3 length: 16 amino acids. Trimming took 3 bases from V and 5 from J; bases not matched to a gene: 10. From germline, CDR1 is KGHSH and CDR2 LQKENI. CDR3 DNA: TGTGCCAGCTCACCGGTTGCGGGAGGAATGGGAGATACGCAGTATTTT. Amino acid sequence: CASSPVAGGMGDTQYF. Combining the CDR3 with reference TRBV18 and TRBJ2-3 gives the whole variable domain NAGVMQNPRHLVRRRGQEARLRCSPMKGHSHVYWYRQLPEEGLKFMVYLQKENIIDESGMPKERFSAEFPKEGPSILRIQQVVRGDSAAYFCASSPVAGGMGDTQYFGPGTRLTVL.

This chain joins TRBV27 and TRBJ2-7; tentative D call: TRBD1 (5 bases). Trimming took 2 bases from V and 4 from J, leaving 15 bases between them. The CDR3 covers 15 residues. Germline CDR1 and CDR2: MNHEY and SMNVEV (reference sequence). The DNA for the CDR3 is TGTGCCAGCAGTTTAAGGCGGCAGGGTTTTTACGAGCAGTACTTC. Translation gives CASSLRRQGFYEQYF.

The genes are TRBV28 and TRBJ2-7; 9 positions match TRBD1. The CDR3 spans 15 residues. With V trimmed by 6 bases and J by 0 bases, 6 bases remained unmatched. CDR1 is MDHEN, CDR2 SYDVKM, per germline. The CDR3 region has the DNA TGTGCCAGCAGAAAACAGGGGGCGATCTCCTACGAGCAGTACTTC. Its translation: CASRKQGAISYEQYF.

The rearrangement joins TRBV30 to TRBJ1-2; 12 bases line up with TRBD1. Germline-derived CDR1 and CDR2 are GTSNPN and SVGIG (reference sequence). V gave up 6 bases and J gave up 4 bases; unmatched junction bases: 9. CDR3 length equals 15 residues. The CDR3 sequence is CACLLGTGGLYGYTF. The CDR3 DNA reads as TGTGCCTGCCTGCTTGGGACAGGGGGCCTCTATGGCTACACCTTC.

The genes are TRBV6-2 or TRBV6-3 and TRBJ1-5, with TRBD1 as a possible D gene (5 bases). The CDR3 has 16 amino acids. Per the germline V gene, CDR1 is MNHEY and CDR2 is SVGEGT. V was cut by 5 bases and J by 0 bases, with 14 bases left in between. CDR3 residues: CASSLAGLHSNQPQHF. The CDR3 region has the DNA TGTGCCAGCAGTCTCGCAGGGCTTCATAGCAATCAGCCCCAGCATTTT.

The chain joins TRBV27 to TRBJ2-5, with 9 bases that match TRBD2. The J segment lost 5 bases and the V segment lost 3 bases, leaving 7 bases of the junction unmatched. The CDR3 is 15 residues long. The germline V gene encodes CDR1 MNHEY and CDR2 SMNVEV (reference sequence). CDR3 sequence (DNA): TGTGCCAGCAGTTTTATAGCGGGAGTAAAGGAGACCCAGTACTTC. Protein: CASSFIAGVKETQYF.

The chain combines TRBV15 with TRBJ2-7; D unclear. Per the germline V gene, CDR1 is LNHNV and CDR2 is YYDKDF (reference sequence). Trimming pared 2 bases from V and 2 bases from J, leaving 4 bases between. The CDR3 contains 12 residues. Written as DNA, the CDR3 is TGTGCCACCAGCAGATATCCCTACGAGCAGTACTTC. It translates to CATSRYPYEQYF.

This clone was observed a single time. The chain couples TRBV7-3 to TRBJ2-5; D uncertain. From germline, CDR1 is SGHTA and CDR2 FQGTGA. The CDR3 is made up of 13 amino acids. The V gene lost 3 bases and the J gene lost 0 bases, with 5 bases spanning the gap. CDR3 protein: CASSLRYQETQYF. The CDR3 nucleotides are TGTGCCAGCAGCTTGAGATACCAAGAGACCCAGTACTTC.

CDR3 nucleotide sequence: TGTGCCAGCAGTTCTAGGACTAGCGGGAGGAGTAGCACAGATACGCAGTATTTT. Amino acid sequence: CASSSRTSGRSSTDTQYF. The chain employs TRBV27 and TRBJ2-3, with 14 bases fitting TRBD2. V gave up 4 bases and J gave up 0 bases; unmatched junction bases: 6. The CDR3 spans 18 residues. The germline V gene encodes CDR1 MNHEY and CDR2 SMNVEV (reference sequence).

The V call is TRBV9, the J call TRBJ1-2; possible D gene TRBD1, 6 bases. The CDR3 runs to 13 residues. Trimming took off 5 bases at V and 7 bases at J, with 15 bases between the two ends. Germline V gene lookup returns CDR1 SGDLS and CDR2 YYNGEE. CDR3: CASSFGTPGGYTF. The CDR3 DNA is TGTGCCAGCAGTTTCGGGACACCCGGTGGCTACACCTTC.

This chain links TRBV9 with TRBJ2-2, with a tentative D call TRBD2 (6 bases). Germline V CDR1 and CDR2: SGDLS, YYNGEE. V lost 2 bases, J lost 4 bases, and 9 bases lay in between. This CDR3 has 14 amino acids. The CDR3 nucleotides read TGTGCCAGCAGCGTCGGAGGGAGCACCGGGGAGCTGTTTTTT. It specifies CASSVGGSTGELFF.

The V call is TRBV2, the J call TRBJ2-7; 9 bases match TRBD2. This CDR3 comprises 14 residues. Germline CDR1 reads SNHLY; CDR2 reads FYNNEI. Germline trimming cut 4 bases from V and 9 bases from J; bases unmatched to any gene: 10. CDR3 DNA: TGTGCCAGCAGTGTAGTCCTAGCGGGATTAGGGCAGTACTTC. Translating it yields CASSVVLAGLGQYF.

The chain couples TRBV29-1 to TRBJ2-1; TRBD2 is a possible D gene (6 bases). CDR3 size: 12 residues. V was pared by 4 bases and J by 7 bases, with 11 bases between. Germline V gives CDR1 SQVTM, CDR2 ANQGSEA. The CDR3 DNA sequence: TGCAGCGTTGGAGGCGGGAAGAATGAGCAGTTCTTC. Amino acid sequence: CSVGGGKNEQFF.

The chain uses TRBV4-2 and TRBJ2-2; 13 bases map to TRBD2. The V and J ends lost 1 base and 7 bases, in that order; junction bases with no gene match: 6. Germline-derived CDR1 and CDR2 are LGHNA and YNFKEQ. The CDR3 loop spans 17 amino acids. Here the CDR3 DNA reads TGTGCCAGCAGCCAAGGCACTAGCGGGAGGGCGGTCGGGGAGCTGTTTTTT. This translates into CASSQGTSGRAVGELFF.

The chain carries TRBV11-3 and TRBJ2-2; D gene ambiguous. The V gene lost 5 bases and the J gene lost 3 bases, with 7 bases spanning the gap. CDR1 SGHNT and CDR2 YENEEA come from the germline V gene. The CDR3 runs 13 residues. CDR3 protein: CASSPTHTGELFF. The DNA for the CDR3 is TGTGCCAGCAGCCCAACTCACACCGGGGAGCTGTTTTTT.

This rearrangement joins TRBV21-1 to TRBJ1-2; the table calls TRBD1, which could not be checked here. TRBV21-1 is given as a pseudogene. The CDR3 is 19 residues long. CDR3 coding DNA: TGTGCCAGCAGCTTCCCGGGACAGGGGGGTGGGAAACTCCGTCTGGGCTACACCTTC. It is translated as CASSFPGQGGGKLRLGYTF.

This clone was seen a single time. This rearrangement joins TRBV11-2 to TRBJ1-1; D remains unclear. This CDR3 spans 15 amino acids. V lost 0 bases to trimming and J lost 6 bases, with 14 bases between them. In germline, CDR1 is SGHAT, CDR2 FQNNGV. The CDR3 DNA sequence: TGTGCCAGCAGCTTAGACGGCTCCGGGTGGGCTGAAGCTTTCTTT. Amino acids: CASSLDGSGWAEAFF.

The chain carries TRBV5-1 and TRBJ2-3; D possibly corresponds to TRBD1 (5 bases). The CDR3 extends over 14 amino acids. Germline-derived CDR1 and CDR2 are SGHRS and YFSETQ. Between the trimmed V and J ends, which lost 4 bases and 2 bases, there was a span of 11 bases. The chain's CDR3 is CASSARDYTDTQYF. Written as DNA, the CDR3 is TGCGCCAGCAGCGCCAGGGATTACACAGATACGCAGTATTTT.

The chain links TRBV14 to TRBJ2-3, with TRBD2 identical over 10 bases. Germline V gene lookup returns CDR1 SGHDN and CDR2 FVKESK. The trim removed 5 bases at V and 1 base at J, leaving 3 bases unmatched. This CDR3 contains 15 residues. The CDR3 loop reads CASSEGLAGTDTQYF. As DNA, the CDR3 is TGTGCCAGCAGCGAAGGACTAGCGGGCACAGATACGCAGTATTTT. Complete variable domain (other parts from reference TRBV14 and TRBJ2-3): EAGVTQFPSHSVIEKGQTVTLRCDPISGHDNLYWYRRVMGKEIKFLLHFVKESKQDESGMPNNRFLAERTGGTYSTLKVQPAELEDSGVYFCASSEGLAGTDTQYFGPGTRLTVL.

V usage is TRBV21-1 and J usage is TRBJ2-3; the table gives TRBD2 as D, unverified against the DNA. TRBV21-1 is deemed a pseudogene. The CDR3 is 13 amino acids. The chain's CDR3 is CAPGRGAGDTQYF. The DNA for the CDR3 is TGTGCCCCCGGGAGGGGCGCTGGGGATACGCAGTATTTT.

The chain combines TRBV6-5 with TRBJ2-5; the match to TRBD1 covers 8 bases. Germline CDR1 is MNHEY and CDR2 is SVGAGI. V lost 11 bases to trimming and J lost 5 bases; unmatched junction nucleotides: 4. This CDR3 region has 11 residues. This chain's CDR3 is CAARGRETQYF. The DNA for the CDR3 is TGTGCCGCCAGGGGGCGGGAGACCCAGTACTTC.

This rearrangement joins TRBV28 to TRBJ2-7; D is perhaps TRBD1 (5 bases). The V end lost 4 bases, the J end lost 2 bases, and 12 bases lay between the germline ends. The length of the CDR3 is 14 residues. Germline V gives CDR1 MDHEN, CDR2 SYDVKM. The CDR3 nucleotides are TGTGCCAGCAGTTATCCAGGGCTTCCCTACGAGCAGTACTTC. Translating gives CASSYPGLPYEQYF.

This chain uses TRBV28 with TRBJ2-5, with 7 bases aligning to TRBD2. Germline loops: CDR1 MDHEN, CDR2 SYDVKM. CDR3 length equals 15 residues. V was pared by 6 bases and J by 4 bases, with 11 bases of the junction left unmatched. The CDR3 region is CASSPGLGGVETQYF. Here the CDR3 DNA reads TGTGCCAGCAGCCCCGGACTAGGAGGGGTAGAGACCCAGTACTTC.

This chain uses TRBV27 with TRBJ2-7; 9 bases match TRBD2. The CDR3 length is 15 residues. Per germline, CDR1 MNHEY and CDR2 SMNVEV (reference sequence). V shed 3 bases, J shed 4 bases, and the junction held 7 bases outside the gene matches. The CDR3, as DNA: TGTGCCAGCAGTTTCATGACTAGCGGAACTTACGAGCAGTACTTC. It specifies CASSFMTSGTYEQYF.

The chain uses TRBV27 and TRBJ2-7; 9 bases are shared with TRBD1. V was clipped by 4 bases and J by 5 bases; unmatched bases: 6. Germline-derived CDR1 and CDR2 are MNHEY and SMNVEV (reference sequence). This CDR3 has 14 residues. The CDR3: CASSYDRGYNEQYF. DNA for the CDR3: TGTGCCAGCAGTTACGACAGGGGGTACAACGAGCAGTACTTC.